A selection of T cell receptor beta chains follows, all from one sample in a study of blood T cell repertoires in COVID-19. Sequencing was performed with immunoSEQ multiplex PCR; in TCRdb, only in-frame clones are kept and a portion is missing. The sample shows about 60,000 clones, 70% to 90% of them seen only once. Sequencing was carried out using peripheral blood. The receptors originated from a human donor in a cohort sampled during active COVID-19. CDR3s include the opening cysteine and the closing phenylalanine or tryptophan. Each record gives: clone size, V gene, J gene, D gene, CDR3 protein, CDR3 DNA. A D gene is named only where the DNA matches it firmly. Expanded clones are given a class, and other clones once, few, many or no size at all.

>.|TRBV11-3|TRBJ2-1|TRBD2
CASISRRAGGPISYNEQFF
TGTGCCAGCATCTCGAGGAGAGCGGGGGGCCCCATAAGCTACAATGAGCAGTTCTTC
>.|TRBV6-5|TRBJ1-1|.
CASSYGGHYTEAFF
TGTGCCAGCAGTTACGGGGGCCATTACACTGAAGCTTTCTTT
>.|TRBV12-5|TRBJ1-2|TRBD1
CASGLEQGARGYTF
TGTGCTAGTGGTTTGGAACAGGGGGCGCGCGGCTACACCTTC
>.|TRBV7-3|TRBJ2-3|TRBD2
CASSWGLAELDADTQYF
TGTGCCAGCAGCTGGGGACTAGCGGAGTTGGATGCAGATACGCAGTATTTT
>.|TRBV5-1|TRBJ1-1|TRBD1
CASSFTGDTEAFF
TGCGCCAGCAGCTTCACAGGGGACACTGAAGCTTTCTTT
>.|TRBV7-2|TRBJ2-7|.
CASSLLHEQYF
TGTGCCAGCAGCCTCCTACACGAGCAGTACTTC
>.|TRBV13|TRBJ1-2|TRBD1
CASSSDTDRDGLDGYTF
TGTGCCAGCAGCTCAGATACCGACAGGGACGGACTCGATGGCTACACCTTC
>.|TRBV19|TRBJ1-2|.
CASSIGGGLYGYTF
TGTGCCAGTAGTATAGGGGGGGGGCTTTATGGCTACACCTTC
>once|TRBV6-5|TRBJ1-5|TRBD1
CASTRTGVSNQPQHF
TGTGCCAGCACCCGGACAGGGGTTAGCAATCAGCCCCAGCATTTT
>.|TRBV11-3|TRBJ1-1|.
CASSLVRANTEAFF
TGTGCCAGCAGCTTAGTCAGGGCGAACACTGAAGCTTTCTTT
>.|TRBV30|TRBJ1-6|.
CAWSTTVTLDSPLHF
TGTGCCTGGAGTACGACAGTCACCTTGGATTCACCCCTCCACTTT
>.|TRBV19|TRBJ1-1|.
CASSIGGRSEAFF
TGTGCCAGTAGTATAGGGGGGAGGAGTGAAGCTTTCTTT
>.|TRBV5-4|TRBJ2-7|.
CASSPGASAPYEQYF
TGTGCCAGCAGCCCCGGAGCTAGCGCCCCCTACGAGCAGTACTTC
>.|TRBV5-1|TRBJ2-3|TRBD2
CASSLGGLAADTQYF
TGCGCCAGCAGCTTGGGCGGACTAGCGGCAGATACGCAGTATTTT
>.|TRBV5-4|TRBJ2-2|.
CASSLARGATGELFF
TGTGCCAGCAGCTTGGCCAGGGGAGCCACCGGGGAGCTGTTTTTT
>.|TRBV3-1/TRBV3-2|TRBJ2-6|.
CASSQGGHGLNSGANVLTF
TGTGCCAGCAGCCAAGGAGGGCACGGGCTAAACTCTGGGGCCAACGTCCTGACTTTC
>once|TRBV9|TRBJ1-1|TRBD1
CASSAGQMRTEAFF
TGTGCCAGCAGCGCGGGACAGATGCGAACTGAAGCTTTCTTT
>.|TRBV13|TRBJ2-3|.
CASSARVAPDTQYF
TGTGCCAGCAGCGCGCGGGTCGCCCCAGATACGCAGTATTTT
>.|TRBV4-3|TRBJ1-5|TRBD1
CASSQGEYRGKASGQPQHF
TGCGCCAGCAGCCAAGGTGAATACAGGGGCAAGGCTTCGGGACAGCCCCAGCATTTT
>.|TRBV9|TRBJ2-5|TRBD2
CASSGAGTSYETQYF
TGTGCCAGCAGCGGGGCCGGGACTAGCTACGAGACCCAGTACTTC
>few|TRBV12-3/TRBV12-4|TRBJ1-6|TRBD1
CASSFEGAALHF
TGTGCCAGCAGTTTCGAGGGGGCGGCCCTCCACTTT
>.|TRBV5-1|TRBJ2-1|.
CASSTEGTVSYNEQFF
TGCGCCAGCAGCACGGAGGGGACAGTCTCCTACAATGAGCAGTTCTTC
>.|TRBV9|TRBJ2-5|TRBD2
CASSDGSSGVETQYF
TGTGCCAGCAGCGACGGTAGTAGCGGGGTGGAGACCCAGTACTTC
>.|TRBV18|TRBJ1-1|.
CASSPRAPPNTEAFF
TGTGCCAGCTCACCGCGGGCCCCCCCAAACACTGAAGCTTTCTTT
>.|TRBV5-1|TRBJ1-1|.
CASSPQGTGYTEAFF
TGCGCCAGCAGTCCGCAGGGGACGGGATACACTGAAGCTTTCTTT
>.|TRBV7-9|TRBJ1-4|.
CASSFGPGGATNEKLFF
TGTGCCAGCAGCTTTGGTCCGGGCGGGGCCACTAATGAAAAACTGTTTTTT
>.|TRBV27|TRBJ2-5|TRBD1
CASSLLSGTAQETQYF
TGTGCCAGCAGTTTATTATCTGGGACAGCACAAGAGACCCAGTACTTC
>.|TRBV7-8|TRBJ1-4|.
CASSRTDGVPGEKLFF
TGTGCCAGCAGCCGGACAGATGGAGTGCCCGGTGAAAAACTGTTTTTT
>.|TRBV27|TRBJ1-1|TRBD1
CASSLQGGNTEAFF
TGTGCCAGCAGTTTACAGGGGGGGAACACTGAAGCTTTCTTT
>.|TRBV5-4|TRBJ2-5|.
CASSLSSAYQETQYF
TGTGCCAGCAGCTTGAGTAGCGCATACCAAGAGACCCAGTACTTC
>.|TRBV19|TRBJ2-7|TRBD2
CASSIDGTLSGEQYF
TGTGCCAGTAGTATAGATGGGACCCTTAGCGGGGAGCAGTACTTC
>once|TRBV29-1|TRBJ1-6|TRBD1
CSVSDRGDNSPLHF
TGCAGCGTTTCAGACAGGGGAGATAATTCACCCCTCCACTTT
>.|TRBV3-1/TRBV3-2|TRBJ1-3|.
CASSQELRISGNTIYF
TGTGCCAGCAGCCAAGAGCTGAGAATCTCTGGAAACACCATATATTTT
>.|TRBV5-5|TRBJ1-5|TRBD1
CASSTGTGAPRSQHF
TGTGCCAGCAGTACCGGGACAGGGGCCCCGAGATCGCAGCATTTT
>.|TRBV5-6|TRBJ2-1|.
CASSLPGLGSSYNEQFF
TGTGCCAGCAGCTTGCCAGGACTGGGGAGCTCCTACAATGAGCAGTTCTTC
>once|TRBV5-5|TRBJ2-7|TRBD2
CASSGTGGFPSYEQYF
TGTGCCAGCAGCGGGACCGGGGGGTTTCCCTCCTACGAGCAGTACTTC
>.|TRBV19|TRBJ2-2|.
CASSAGFGELFF
TGTGCCAGTAGTGCAGGGTTCGGGGAGCTGTTTTTT
>.|TRBV4-3|TRBJ2-5|.
CASSQDRTTEETQYF
TGCGCCAGCAGCCAAGATCGGACTACCGAAGAGACCCAGTACTTC
>.|TRBV5-1|TRBJ1-3|TRBD1
CASSHDREGNTIYF
TGCGCCAGCAGCCATGACAGGGAGGGAAACACCATATATTTT
>.|TRBV2|TRBJ1-5|.
CASSEGPFMEAQNQPQHF
TGTGCCAGCAGTGAGGGTCCTTTTATGGAGGCGCAGAATCAGCCTCAGCATTTT
>few|TRBV6-5|TRBJ1-5|TRBD1
CASRPTGNNQPQHF
TGTGCCAGCAGACCGACAGGGAACAATCAGCCCCAGCATTTT
>once|TRBV5-1|TRBJ1-1|TRBD1
CASSLGTGDMNTEAFF
TGCGCCAGCAGCTTGGGGACAGGAGACATGAACACTGAAGCTTTCTTT
>.|TRBV30|TRBJ1-1|TRBD1
CAGRPGGWRNTEAFF
TGTGCCGGGCGGCCAGGGGGATGGAGGAACACTGAAGCTTTCTTT
>few|TRBV20-1|TRBJ2-5|TRBD2
CSASTGLGTWETQYF
TGCAGTGCTAGTACGGGACTAGGCACGTGGGAGACCCAGTACTTC
>.|TRBV2|TRBJ2-7|TRBD2
CASSPGTTRTYEQYF
TGTGCCAGCAGCCCCGGGACTACCAGAACCTACGAGCAGTACTTC
>.|TRBV7-2|TRBJ2-7|.
CASSLGLRGSSYEQYF
TGTGCCAGCAGCTTAGGTTTGCGGGGTAGCTCCTACGAGCAGTACTTC
>once|TRBV5-4|TRBJ1-2|TRBD1
CASSRGVQGTGDGYGYTF
TGTGCCAGCAGCCGGGGAGTACAGGGGACCGGCGATGGCTATGGCTACACCTTC
>.|TRBV7-2|TRBJ2-7|.
CASRVSPSPGYEQYF
TGTGCCAGCAGGGTCTCCCCGAGCCCAGGCTACGAGCAGTACTTC
>few|TRBV14|TRBJ1-3|.
CASSQRRRVSGNTIYF
TGTGCCAGCAGCCAAAGGCGACGGGTCTCTGGAAACACCATATATTTT
>.|TRBV6-5|TRBJ1-4|.
CASSSTEAPMKKLFF
TGTGCCAGCAGTTCGACAGAGGCTCCAATGAAAAAACTGTTTTTT
>.|TRBV18|TRBJ1-4|TRBD1
CASSSYRGTNEKLFF
TGTGCCAGCTCATCCTACAGGGGAACTAATGAAAAACTGTTTTTT
>.|TRBV4-3|TRBJ1-5|.
CASSQAANQPQHF
TGCGCCAGCAGCCAAGCAGCGAATCAGCCCCAGCATTTT
>.|TRBV6-5|TRBJ2-7|TRBD2
CASDPWASGVREQYF
TGTGCCAGCGACCCCTGGGCTAGCGGGGTGCGTGAGCAGTACTTC
>.|TRBV3-1/TRBV3-2|TRBJ2-7|.
CASSQFGGFRIYEQYF
TGTGCCAGCAGCCAATTTGGGGGGTTTAGAATCTACGAGCAGTACTTC
>.|TRBV11-1|TRBJ2-7|.
CASSLGLNKYEQYF
TGTGCCAGCAGCCTCGGACTAAATAAATACGAGCAGTACTTC
>.|TRBV4-3|TRBJ1-1|.
CASSQDGIRGLNTEAFF
TGCGCCAGCAGCCAAGACGGCATACGAGGGTTGAACACTGAAGCTTTCTTT
>.|TRBV7-2|TRBJ2-5|.
CASSPSQGHLSAQYF
TGTGCCAGCAGCCCCTCCCAGGGACACCTTTCGGCCCAGTACTTC